The subject of this entry is one T cell receptor beta chain. What it recognizes is unknown. Only in-frame clones appear in the TCRdb table, and some are missing; sequencing was by immunoSEQ multiplex PCR. The sample lists approximately 52,000 clones, roughly 90% occurring once. The entry originates in a study of chemoradiotherapy in HPV16-positive cancers. Study as a whole: Candidate HPV-specific T-cell clones and common TCR motifs came from functional assays in two HPV16-positive patients.

Findings of the study overall: Candidate HPV-specific clones and E7-related TCR motifs grew in tumor during treatment. For HPV16-positive patients, expanding HPV-responsive T cells associated with longer recurrence-free survival.

Per germline, CDR1 MDHEN and CDR2 SYDVKM. V shed 2 bases and J shed 7 bases, with 15 bases lying between them. The CDR3 extends over 14 amino acids. The source was blood, collected from a patient who underwent chemoradiotherapy. J is TRBJ2-7 and V is TRBV28; D is perhaps TRBD2 (5 bases). This receptor was taken from a human donor with HPV-associated anogenital cancer. CDR3 residues: CASSLTPLPGEQYF. Here the CDR3 DNA reads TGTGCCAGCAGTTTAACCCCTCTCCCGGGGGAGCAGTACTTC.